Listed here is a single TCR beta chain. Measured with immunoSEQ multiplex PCR; TCRdb has only the in-frame clones, and not every one. The sample contains tens of thousands of clones, around 90% of which appear only once. This record comes from a study of T cell changes during pregnancy in multiple sclerosis. Trimming stripped 1 base from V and 4 bases from J, with 16 bases between. Germline loops: CDR1 SGHTA, CDR2 FQGNSA. This CDR3 has 16 amino acids. The J gene is TRBJ2-5, the V gene TRBV7-2, with a weak D call TRBD2 (5 bases). The clonotype comes from a female donor with multiple sclerosis, enrolled in a pregnancy study. The sequenced sample was CD4+ T cells from peripheral blood mononuclear cells, obtained in the second trimester of pregnancy. CDR3 nucleotide sequence: TGTGCCAGCAGCTTAGATCTATCGGGAAATGGAGAGACCCAGTACTTC. Translating it yields CASSLDLSGNGETQYF.